This T cell receptor beta chain was retrieved from a study of Graves' ophthalmopathy and Graves' hyperthyroidism. Across the study: Hyperthyroidism is called stable when no ophthalmopathy develops within 18 months of follow-up.

Eligible hyperthyroidism cases comprised new diagnoses of under 2 months' duration in individuals aged 18 to 65. Other autoimmune disease, uncontrolled infection, pregnancy and lactation led to exclusion. Overall study results and limits: Blood contained most expanded thyroid clonotypes exceeding 0.001 frequency.

On this clonotype itself: Its target is not known.

The CDR3 has 17 residues. Germline V gives CDR1 SGHTS, CDR2 YDEGEE. V lost 0 bases and J 2 bases, leaving 15 bases between the germline ends. Using RNA transcripts, the TCR beta CDR3 regions were amplified. RT-PCR in the first round used HTBI primers; a second-round multiplex PCR followed. TCRdb called the multiplex PCR reads again in MiXCR, with one record for every CDR3 protein. The sample carries over a million distinct CDR3 sequences, less than 45% recorded once. The origin of this receptor is an adult man with Graves' hyperthyroidism. The V call is TRBV5-8, the J call TRBJ1-3; D gene ambiguous. What was sequenced was peripheral blood or thyroid tissue (not recorded which). The CDR3 nucleotides are TGTGCCAGCAGCTTGGCCGGTGAGGGCACTCCTGGAAACACCATATATTTT. Translation gives CASSLAGEGTPGNTIYF.